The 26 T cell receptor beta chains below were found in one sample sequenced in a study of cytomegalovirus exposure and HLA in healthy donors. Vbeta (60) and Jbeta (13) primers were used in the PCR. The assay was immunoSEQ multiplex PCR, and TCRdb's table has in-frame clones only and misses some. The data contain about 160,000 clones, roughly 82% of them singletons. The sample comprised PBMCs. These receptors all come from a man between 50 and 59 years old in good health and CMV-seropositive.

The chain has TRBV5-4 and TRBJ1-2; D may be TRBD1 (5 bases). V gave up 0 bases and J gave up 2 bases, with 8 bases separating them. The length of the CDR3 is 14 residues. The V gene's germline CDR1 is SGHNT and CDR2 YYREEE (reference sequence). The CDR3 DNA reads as TGTGCCAGCAGCTTGGATGACAGAAACTATGGCTACACCTTC. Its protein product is CASSLDDRNYGYTF.

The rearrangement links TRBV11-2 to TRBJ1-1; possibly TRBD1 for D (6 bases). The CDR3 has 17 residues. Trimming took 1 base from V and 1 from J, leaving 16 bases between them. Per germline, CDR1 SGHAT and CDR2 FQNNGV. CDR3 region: CASSLGNLGQRNTEAFF. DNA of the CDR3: TGTGCCAGCAGCTTAGGTAATTTAGGACAGAGGAACACTGAAGCTTTCTTT.

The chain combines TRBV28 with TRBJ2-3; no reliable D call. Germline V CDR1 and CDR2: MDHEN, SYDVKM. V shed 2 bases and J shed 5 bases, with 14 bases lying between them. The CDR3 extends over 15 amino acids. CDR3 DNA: TGTGCCAGCAGTTTACTAGGCCCCGCCCGAGATACGCAGTATTTT. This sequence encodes CASSLLGPARDTQYF.

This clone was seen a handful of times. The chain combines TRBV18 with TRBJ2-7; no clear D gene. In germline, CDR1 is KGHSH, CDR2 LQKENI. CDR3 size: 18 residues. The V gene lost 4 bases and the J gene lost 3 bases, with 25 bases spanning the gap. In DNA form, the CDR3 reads TGTGCCAGCTCACTTCGGTTTCTGATAACTAATGGAGTCTACGAGCAGTACTTC. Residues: CASSLRFLITNGVYEQYF. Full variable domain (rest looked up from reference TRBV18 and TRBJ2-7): NAGVMQNPRHLVRRRGQEARLRCSPMKGHSHVYWYRQLPEEGLKFMVYLQKENIIDESGMPKERFSAEFPKEGPSILRIQQVVRGDSAAYFCASSLRFLITNGVYEQYFGPGTRLTVT.

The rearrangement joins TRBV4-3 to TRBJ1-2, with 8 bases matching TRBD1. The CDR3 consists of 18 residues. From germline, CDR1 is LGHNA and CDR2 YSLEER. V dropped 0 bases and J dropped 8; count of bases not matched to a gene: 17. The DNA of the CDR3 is TGCGCCAGCAGCCAAGATTACGGGGGTAGGACAGGGATAGAAGGCTACACCTTC. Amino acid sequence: CASSQDYGGRTGIEGYTF.

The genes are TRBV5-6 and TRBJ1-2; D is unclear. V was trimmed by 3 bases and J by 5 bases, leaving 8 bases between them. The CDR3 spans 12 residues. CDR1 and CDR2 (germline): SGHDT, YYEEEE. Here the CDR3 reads CASSSGAYGYTF. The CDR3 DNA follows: TGTGCCAGCAGCTCGGGAGCTTATGGCTACACCTTC.

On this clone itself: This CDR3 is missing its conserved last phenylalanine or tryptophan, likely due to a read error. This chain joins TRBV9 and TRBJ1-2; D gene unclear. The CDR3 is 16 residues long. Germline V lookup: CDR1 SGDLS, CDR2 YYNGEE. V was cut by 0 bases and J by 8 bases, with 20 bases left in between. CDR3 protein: CASSVVGQASLEGYTL. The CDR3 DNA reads TGTGCCAGCAGCGTAGTAGGTCAGGCCTCATTGGAGGGCTACACCCTC.

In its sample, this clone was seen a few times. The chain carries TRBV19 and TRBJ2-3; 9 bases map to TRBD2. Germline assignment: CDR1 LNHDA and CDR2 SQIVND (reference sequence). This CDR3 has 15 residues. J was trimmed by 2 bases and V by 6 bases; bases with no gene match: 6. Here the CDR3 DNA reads TGTGCCAGTAGACCGACTAGCGGCGCCACAGATACGCAGTATTTT. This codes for CASRPTSGATDTQYF.

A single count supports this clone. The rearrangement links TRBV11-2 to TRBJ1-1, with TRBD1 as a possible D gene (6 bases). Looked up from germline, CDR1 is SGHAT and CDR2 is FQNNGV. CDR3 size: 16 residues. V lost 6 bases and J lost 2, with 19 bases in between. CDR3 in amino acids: CASRLDRVGANTEAFF. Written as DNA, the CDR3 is TGTGCCAGCAGGCTCGACCGCGTGGGGGCCAACACTGAAGCTTTCTTT. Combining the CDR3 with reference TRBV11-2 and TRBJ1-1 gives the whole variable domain EAGVAQSPRYKIIEKRQSVAFWCNPISGHATLYWYQQILGQGPKLLIQFQNNGVVDDSQLPKDRFSAERLKGVDSTLKIQPAKLEDSAVYLCASRLDRVGANTEAFFGQGTRLTVV.

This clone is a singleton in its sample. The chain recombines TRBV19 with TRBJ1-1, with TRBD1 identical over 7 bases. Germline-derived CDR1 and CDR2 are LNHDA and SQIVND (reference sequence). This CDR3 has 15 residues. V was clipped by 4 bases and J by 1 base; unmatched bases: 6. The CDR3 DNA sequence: TGTGCCAGTAGTAGGGTCCAGGGGGAGAACACTGAAGCTTTCTTT. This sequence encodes CASSRVQGENTEAFF.

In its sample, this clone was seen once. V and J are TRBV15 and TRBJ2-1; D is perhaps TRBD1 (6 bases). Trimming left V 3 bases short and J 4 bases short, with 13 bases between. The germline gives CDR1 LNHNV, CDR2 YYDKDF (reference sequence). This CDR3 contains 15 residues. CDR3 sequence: CATSRSGTSYNEQFF. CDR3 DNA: TGTGCCACCAGCAGGTCCGGGACATCTTACAATGAGCAGTTCTTC.

CDR3 DNA sequence: TGCGCCAGCAGCCAAGAGTACGGGGGGGATGAGCAGTTCTTC. It translates to CASSQEYGGDEQFF. The chain is built from TRBV4-3 and TRBJ2-1; 8 nucleotides match TRBD2. Per the germline V gene, CDR1 is LGHNA and CDR2 is YSLEER. V lost 0 bases and J lost 8; bases outside the gene matches: 3. This CDR3 contains 14 residues.

CDR3 protein: CASSEGQGVAEAFF. The CDR3, as DNA: TGTGCCAGCAGTGAGGGGCAGGGGGTAGCTGAAGCTTTCTTT. The V gene is TRBV2, the J gene TRBJ1-1; 7 bases agree with TRBD1. The CDR3 length is 14 residues. Trimming removed 3 bases from V and 6 bases from J; junction bases left unmatched: 7. CDR1 SNHLY and CDR2 FYNNEI come from the germline V gene.

CDR3 bases: TGTGCCAGCAGCGCAACAGGGGCTGGCACTGAAGCTTTCTTT. Translating it yields CASSATGAGTEAFF. This chain links TRBV7-6 with TRBJ1-1, with TRBD1 matching 7 bases. V shed 5 bases, J shed 4 bases, and the junction held 7 bases outside the gene matches. Germline V gene sequence: CDR1 SGHVS, CDR2 FNYEAQ. The CDR3 sequence is 14 residues long. Full variable domain (rest looked up from reference TRBV7-6 and TRBJ1-1): GAGVSQSPRYKVTKRGQDVALRCDPISGHVSLYWYRQALGQGPEFLTYFNYEAQQDKSGLPNDRFSAERPEGSISTLTIQRTEQRDSAMYRCASSATGAGTEAFFGQGTRLTVV.

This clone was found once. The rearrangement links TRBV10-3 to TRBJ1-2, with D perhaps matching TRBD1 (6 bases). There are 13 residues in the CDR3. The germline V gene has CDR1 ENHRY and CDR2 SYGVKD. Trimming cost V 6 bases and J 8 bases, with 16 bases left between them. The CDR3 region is CAIRSQGPVGYTF. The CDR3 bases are TGTGCCATCAGATCACAGGGTCCCGTGGGCTACACCTTC.

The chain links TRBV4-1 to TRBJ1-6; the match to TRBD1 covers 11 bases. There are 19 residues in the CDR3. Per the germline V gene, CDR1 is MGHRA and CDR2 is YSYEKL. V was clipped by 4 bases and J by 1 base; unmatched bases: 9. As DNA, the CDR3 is TGCGCCAGCAGCCGGGGACAGGGGGTCGGAAGGTCCTATAATTCACCCCTCCACTTT. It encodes CASSRGQGVGRSYNSPLHF.

The CDR3: CASSPWTEYNEQFF. Here the CDR3 DNA reads TGTGCCAGCAGTCCCTGGACAGAGTACAATGAGCAGTTCTTC. The gene calls are TRBV27 and TRBJ2-1; D is possibly TRBD1 (6 bases). CDR1 MNHEY and CDR2 SMNVEV come from the germline V gene (reference sequence). Trimming took 5 bases from V and 4 from J, leaving 12 bases between them. The CDR3 sequence is 14 residues long.

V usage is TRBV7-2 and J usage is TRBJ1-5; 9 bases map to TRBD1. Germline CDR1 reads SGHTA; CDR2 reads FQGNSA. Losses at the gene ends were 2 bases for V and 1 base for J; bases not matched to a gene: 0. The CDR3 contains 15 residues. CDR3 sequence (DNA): TGTGCCAGCAGCTTAACAGGGGGCAGCAATCAGCCCCAGCATTTT. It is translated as CASSLTGGSNQPQHF.

The DNA of the CDR3 is TGTGCCAGCAGCTCTCAGGGGTCTGGGACCTACGAGCAGTACTTC. Its protein product is CASSSQGSGTYEQYF. V and J are TRBV7-9 and TRBJ2-7; tentatively, D is TRBD1 (6 bases). V was shortened by 4 bases and J by 2 bases, with 15 bases between the two germline ends. The CDR3 contains 15 residues. Germline CDR1 reads SEHNR; CDR2 reads FQNEAQ (reference sequence).

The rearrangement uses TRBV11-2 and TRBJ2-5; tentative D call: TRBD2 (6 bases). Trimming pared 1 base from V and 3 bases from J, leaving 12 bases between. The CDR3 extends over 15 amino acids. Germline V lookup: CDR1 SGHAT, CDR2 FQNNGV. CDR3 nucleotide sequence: TGTGCCAGCAGCTTAGCTGGAGGGATCGAAGAGACCCAGTACTTC. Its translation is CASSLAGGIEETQYF. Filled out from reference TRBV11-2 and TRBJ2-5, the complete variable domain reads EAGVAQSPRYKIIEKRQSVAFWCNPISGHATLYWYQQILGQGPKLLIQFQNNGVVDDSQLPKDRFSAERLKGVDSTLKIQPAKLEDSAVYLCASSLAGGIEETQYFGPGTRLLVL.

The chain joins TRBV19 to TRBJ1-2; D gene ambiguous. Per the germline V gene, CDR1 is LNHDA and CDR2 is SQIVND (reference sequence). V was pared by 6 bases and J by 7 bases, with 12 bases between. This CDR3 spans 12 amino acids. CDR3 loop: CASRGRIFGYTF. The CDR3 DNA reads TGTGCCAGTAGGGGCCGGATTTTTGGCTACACCTTC.

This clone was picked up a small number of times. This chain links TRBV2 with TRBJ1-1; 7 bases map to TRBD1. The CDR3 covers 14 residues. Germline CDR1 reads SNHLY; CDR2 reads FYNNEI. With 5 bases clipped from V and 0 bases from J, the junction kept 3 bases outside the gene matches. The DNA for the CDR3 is TGTGCCAGCAGTTGGGACAGCTTGAACACTGAAGCTTTCTTT. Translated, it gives CASSWDSLNTEAFF.

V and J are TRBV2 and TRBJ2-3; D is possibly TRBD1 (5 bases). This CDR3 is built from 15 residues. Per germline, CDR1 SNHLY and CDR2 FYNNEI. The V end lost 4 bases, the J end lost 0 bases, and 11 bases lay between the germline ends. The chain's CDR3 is CASSVDRPSTDTQYF. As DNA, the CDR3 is TGTGCCAGCAGTGTCGACAGACCTAGCACAGATACGCAGTATTTT.

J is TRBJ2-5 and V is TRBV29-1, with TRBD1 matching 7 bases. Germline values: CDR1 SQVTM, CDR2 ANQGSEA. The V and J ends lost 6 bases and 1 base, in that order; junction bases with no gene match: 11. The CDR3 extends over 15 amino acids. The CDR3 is CSVLLTGQFQETQYF. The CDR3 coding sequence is TGCAGCGTGCTATTGACAGGGCAGTTCCAAGAGACCCAGTACTTC.

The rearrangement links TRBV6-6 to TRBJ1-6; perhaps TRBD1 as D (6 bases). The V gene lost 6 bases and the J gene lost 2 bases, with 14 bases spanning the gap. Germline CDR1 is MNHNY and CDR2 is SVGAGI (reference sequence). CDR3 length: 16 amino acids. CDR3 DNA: TGTGCCAGCAGCCTAAGACAGGCCACCTATAATTCACCCCTCCACTTT. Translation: CASSLRQATYNSPLHF.

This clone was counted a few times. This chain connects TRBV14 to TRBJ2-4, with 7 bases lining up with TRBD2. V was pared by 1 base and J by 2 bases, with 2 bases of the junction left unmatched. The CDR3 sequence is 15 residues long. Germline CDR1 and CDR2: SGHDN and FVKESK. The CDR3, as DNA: TGTGCCAGCAGCCAAGGGGGGGGGTCCAAAAACATTCAGTACTTC. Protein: CASSQGGGSKNIQYF.